One sample yielded the 2 T cell receptor beta chains listed below, sequenced in a study of shared clonotypes between healthy human individuals. Generated by immunoSEQ multiplex PCR, the TCRdb table keeps only in-frame clones and is missing some. The sample lists a few hundred thousand clones, 79% occurring once. The material sequenced was PBMCs. These receptors were obtained from a woman in her thirties or forties in good health. Some clones in this sample may be carry-over from other donors' samples.

J is TRBJ1-1 and V is TRBV10-3, with 7 nucleotides matching TRBD1. CDR1 ENHRY and CDR2 SYGVKD come from the germline V gene. The CDR3 runs to 13 residues. The J segment lost 0 bases and the V segment lost 11 bases, leaving 6 bases of the junction unmatched. This CDR3 is CAATGEMNTEAFF. CDR3 in DNA: TGTGCCGCAACAGGGGAGATGAACACTGAAGCTTTCTTT.

The chain is built from TRBV6-1 and TRBJ2-3; 10 bases agree with TRBD1. The CDR3 contains 14 residues. Germline V gives CDR1 MNHNS, CDR2 SASEGT. V trimming: 5 bases; J trimming: 6 bases; junction bases outside the gene matches: 5. Here the CDR3 DNA reads TGTGCCAGCAGTTTGGGACAGGGGAGGGATACGCAGTATTTT. It translates to CASSLGQGRDTQYF.